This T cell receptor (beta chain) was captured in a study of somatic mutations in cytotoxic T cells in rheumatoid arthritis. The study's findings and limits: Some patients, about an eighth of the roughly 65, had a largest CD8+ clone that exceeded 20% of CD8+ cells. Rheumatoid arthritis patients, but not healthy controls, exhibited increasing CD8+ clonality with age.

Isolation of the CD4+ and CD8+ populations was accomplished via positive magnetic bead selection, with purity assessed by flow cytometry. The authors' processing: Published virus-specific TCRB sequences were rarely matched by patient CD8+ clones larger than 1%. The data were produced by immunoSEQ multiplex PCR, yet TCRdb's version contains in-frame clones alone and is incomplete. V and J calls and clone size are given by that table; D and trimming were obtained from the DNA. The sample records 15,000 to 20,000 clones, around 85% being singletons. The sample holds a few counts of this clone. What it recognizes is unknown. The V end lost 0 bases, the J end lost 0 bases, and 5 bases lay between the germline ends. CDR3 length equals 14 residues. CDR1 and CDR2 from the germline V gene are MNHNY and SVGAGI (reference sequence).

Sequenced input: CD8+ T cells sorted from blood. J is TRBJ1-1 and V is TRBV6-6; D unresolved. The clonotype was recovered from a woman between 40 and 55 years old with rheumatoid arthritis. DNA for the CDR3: TGTGCCAGCAGTTACTCGACAATGAACACTGAAGCTTTCTTT. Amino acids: CASSYSTMNTEAFF.